One and the same sample provided the 10 T cell receptor beta chains below, sequenced in a study of shared clonotypes between healthy human individuals. Sequencing used immunoSEQ multiplex PCR; TCRdb keeps in-frame clones, though not all of them. The sample contains over a million clones, 75% to 85% of which appear only once. Input material: memory CD4+ T cells from PBMCs. Documented subset: CD45RA-negative fraction. The receptors here all came from a man aged 18 to 29 in good health. Some clones in this sample may be carry-over from other donors' samples.

This clone was picked up a small number of times. The chain links TRBV6-6 to TRBJ2-1; TRBD1 agrees at 9 bases. Germline lookup yields CDR1 MNHNY and CDR2 SVGAGI (reference sequence). CDR3 length equals 15 residues. Germline trimming cut 4 bases from V and 8 bases from J; bases unmatched to any gene: 9. The CDR3 nucleotides read TGTGCCAGCAGTTTTCCGGGACAGGGATTGGATGAGCAGTTCTTC. It encodes CASSFPGQGLDEQFF.

About this clone: A junction end diverges from the germline sequence, so it may reflect a read error. This chain connects TRBV16 to TRBJ2-1; 10 bases line up with TRBD1. Germline assignment: CDR1 KGHSY and CDR2 FQNENV. The CDR3 runs 16 residues. CDR3 bases: TGTGCCAGCACCCAAGGGGGACAGGGGCGTTACAATGAGCAGTTCTTC. Translated: CASTQGGQGRYNEQFF.

The V call is TRBV4-1, the J call TRBJ2-2; TRBD2 aligns across 13 bases. Trimming cost V 6 bases and J 2 bases; bases outside gene matches: 6. Germline CDR1 reads MGHRA; CDR2 reads YSYEKL. This CDR3 is built from 17 residues. Here the CDR3 DNA reads TGCGCCAGCAGACGTGGACTAGCGGGAGATAACACCGGGGAGCTGTTTTTT. Protein product: CASRRGLAGDNTGELFF.

This chain links TRBV7-6 with TRBJ2-7; D gene uncertain. Germline CDR1 SGHVS, CDR2 FNYEAQ. This CDR3 has 15 amino acids. With 2 bases removed from V and 6 bases from J, the gap between germline ends came to 17 bases. The CDR3 region has the DNA TGTGCCAGCAGCTTATTAGGTGGTCCCTACGTCGAGCAGTACTTC. As protein: CASSLLGGPYVEQYF.

The chain carries TRBV6-5 and TRBJ2-1; D gene unclear. CDR3 length: 14 residues. The V and J ends lost 5 bases and 11 bases respectively, with 19 bases between them. Germline assignment: CDR1 MNHEY and CDR2 SVGAGI. Here the CDR3 DNA reads TGTGCCAGCAGTACGGGCCCCACCGACCGGCAGCAGTTCTTC. Protein product: CASSTGPTDRQQFF.

The CDR3 DNA is TGTGCCAGCAGTCGGACAGGGAGAACAGATACGCAGTATTTT. This codes for CASSRTGRTDTQYF. J is TRBJ2-3 and V is TRBV28; 8 bases are a match to TRBD1. Losses at the gene ends were 5 bases for V and 3 bases for J; bases not matched to a gene: 4. The CDR3 is made up of 14 amino acids. The V gene's germline CDR1 is MDHEN and CDR2 SYDVKM.

Notes on this clone: Compared with germline, one end of the junction differs, possibly owing to a read error. The V call is TRBV6-5, the J call TRBJ1-1; 7 positions agree with TRBD1. CDR1 MNHEY and CDR2 SVGAGI come from the germline V gene. The CDR3 is made up of 12 amino acids. CDR3 nucleotide sequence: TGTGCCAGCAGCCCCGGGACAGCCACCAGGTTTTTT. This encodes CASSPGTATRFF.

The genes are TRBV28 and TRBJ2-7; TRBD2 matches at 9 bases. CDR1 MDHEN and CDR2 SYDVKM come from the germline V gene. The CDR3 sequence is 16 residues long. V lost 6 bases to trimming and J lost 4 bases; unmatched junction nucleotides: 13. CDR3 DNA: TGTGCCAGCAGGGACGGAACGGGACTAGCTGTTTACGAGCAGTACTTC. This encodes CASRDGTGLAVYEQYF.

About this clone: One base separates it from a far larger clone, so it is likely a read error. The V gene is TRBV15, the J gene TRBJ2-1, with 7 bases fitting TRBD2. The CDR3 is made up of 16 amino acids. The V and J ends lost 1 base and 1 base, in that order; junction bases with no gene match: 4. CDR1 and CDR2 from the germline V gene are LNHNV and YYDKDF (reference sequence). This CDR3 is CATSRGTRMSYNEQFF. In DNA, the CDR3 is TGTGCCACCAGCAGAGGGACTAGGATGTCCTACAATGAGCAGTTCTTC.

Many counts were recorded for this clone. The chain combines TRBV7-9 with TRBJ1-5, with a tentative D call TRBD1 (6 bases). Trimming took off 1 base at V and 0 bases at J, with 13 bases between the two ends. CDR3 length equals 17 residues. CDR1 SEHNR and CDR2 FQNEAQ come from the germline V gene (reference sequence). The CDR3 protein is CASSLGRGSYSNQPQHF. DNA for the CDR3: TGTGCCAGCAGCTTAGGCAGGGGCTCATATAGCAATCAGCCCCAGCATTTT. Full variable domain (missing parts from reference TRBV7-9 and TRBJ1-5): DTGVSQNPRHKITKRGQNVTFRCDPISEHNRLYWYRQTLGQGPEFLTYFQNEAQLEKSRLLSDRFSAERPKGSFSTLEIQRTEQGDSAMYLCASSLGRGSYSNQPQHFGDGTRLSIL.